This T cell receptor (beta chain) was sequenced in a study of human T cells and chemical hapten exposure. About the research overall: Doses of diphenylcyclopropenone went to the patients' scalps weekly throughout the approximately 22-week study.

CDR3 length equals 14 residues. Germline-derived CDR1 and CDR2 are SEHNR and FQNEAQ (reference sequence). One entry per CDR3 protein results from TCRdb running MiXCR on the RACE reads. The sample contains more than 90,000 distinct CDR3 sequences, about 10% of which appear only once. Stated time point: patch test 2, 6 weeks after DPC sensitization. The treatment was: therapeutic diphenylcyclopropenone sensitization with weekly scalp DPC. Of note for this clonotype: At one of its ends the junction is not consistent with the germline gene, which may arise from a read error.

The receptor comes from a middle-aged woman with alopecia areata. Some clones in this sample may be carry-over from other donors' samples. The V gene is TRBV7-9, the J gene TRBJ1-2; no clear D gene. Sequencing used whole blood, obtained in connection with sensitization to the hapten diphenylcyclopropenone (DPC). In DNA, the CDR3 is TGTGCCAGCAGCTTAGCAGGCGGTCCCACCATCTTAGTCTTC. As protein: CASSLAGGPTILVF.